The sequence of this TCR beta chain was determined in a study of blood T cell repertoires in COVID-19. Per germline, CDR1 SGHRS and CDR2 YFSETQ. The CDR3 covers 15 residues. Trimming removed 6 bases from V and 3 bases from J; junction bases left unmatched: 10. Repertoires were generated with immunoSEQ multiplex PCR, while TCRdb's copy carries only in-frame clones and drops some. The profile shows around 280,000 clones, 89% of them singletons. The rearrangement links TRBV5-1 to TRBJ1-2, with 8 nucleotides matching TRBD1. The sample taken for sequencing was PBMCs or T cells enriched from blood (not recorded which). The receptor's source is a woman aged 40 to 49 who had recovered from COVID-19. Written as DNA, the CDR3 is TGCGCCAGCACCGACAAAACAGGGGGGGACTATGGCTACACCTTC. Its translation is CASTDKTGGDYGYTF.